This T cell receptor beta chain is drawn from a study of cytomegalovirus exposure and HLA in healthy donors. Study outcomes and limitations: With further analysis later on, most CMV-associated TCR beta chains appeared HLA-restricted.

Researchers ran the PCR with 60 Vbeta and 13 Jbeta primers. Data came from immunoSEQ multiplex PCR; TCRdb stores just in-frame clones and leaves some out. In the table there are some 130,000 clones, roughly 72% of which are singletons. A note on this clone: Antigen: not known.

The specimen was PBMCs. This clonotype originated in a male donor in good health and CMV-seronegative.

The DNA for the CDR3 is TGTGCCAGCAGTGAAGCTGGGGGCATAGCTTTCTTT. Translated, it gives CASSEAGGIAFF. The chain uses TRBV6-1 and TRBJ1-1; TRBD1 is a possible D gene (6 bases). The CDR3 sequence is 12 residues long. Germline V gives CDR1 MNHNS, CDR2 SASEGT. Trimming removed 0 bases at V and 10 bases at J, with 9 bases between.